These 30 T cell receptor beta chains originate from one sample sequenced in a study of cytomegalovirus exposure and HLA in healthy donors. Primers included in the PCR were 60 Vbeta and 13 Jbeta primers. Data came from immunoSEQ multiplex PCR; TCRdb stores just in-frame clones and leaves some out. The table lists about 150,000 clones, about three quarters of them singletons. Sample: PBMCs. The receptors were gathered from a woman aged 40 to 50 in good health and CMV-seronegative.

The genes are TRBV4-2 and TRBJ2-5, with 8 bases identical to TRBD2. Germline values: CDR1 LGHNA, CDR2 YNFKEQ. Trimming cost V 0 bases and J 5 bases; bases outside gene matches: 14. This CDR3 region has 18 residues. This chain's CDR3 is CASSQDKGPAGDLETQYF. The DNA of the CDR3 is TGTGCCAGCAGCCAAGATAAAGGGCCAGCGGGAGACCTGGAGACCCAGTACTTC.

CDR3 coding DNA: TGTGCCAGCAGCGGACAGGTCTCCTACGAGCAGTACTTC. It translates to CASSGQVSYEQYF. J is TRBJ2-7 and V is TRBV7-8, with 7 bases aligning to TRBD1. This CDR3 is built from 13 residues. CDR1 is SGHVS and CDR2 is FQNEAQ in the germline V gene. J was trimmed by 0 bases and V by 5 bases; bases with no gene match: 1. Complete variable domain (other parts from reference TRBV7-8 and TRBJ2-7): GAGVSQSPRYKVAKRGQDVALRCDPISGHVSLFWYQQALGQGPEFLTYFQNEAQLDKSGLPSDRFFAERPEGSVSTLKIQRTQQEDSAVYLCASSGQVSYEQYFGPGTRLTVT.

The chain is built from TRBV4-1 and TRBJ2-3; D is undetermined. CDR3 size: 14 residues. CDR1 and CDR2 from the germline V gene are MGHRA and YSYEKL. Trimming took off 1 base at V and 7 bases at J, with 12 bases between the two ends. CDR3 sequence reads: CASSQVAETYTQYF. The CDR3 nucleotides are TGCGCCAGCAGCCAAGTTGCGGAGACCTATACGCAGTATTTT.

The sample holds one count of this clone. Other DNA sequences from this sample encode an identical CDR3 as well. V and J are TRBV6-5 and TRBJ2-1, with D possibly TRBD1 on 6 matching bases. The CDR3 contains 15 residues. V gave up 6 bases and J gave up 5 bases, with 17 bases separating them. Germline lookup yields CDR1 MNHEY and CDR2 SVGAGI. CDR3 protein: CASSRNRDKNNEQFF. The CDR3, as DNA: TGTGCCAGCAGCCGCAACCGGGACAAAAACAATGAGCAGTTCTTC.

The chain has TRBV6-6 and TRBJ1-5, with 9 bases matching TRBD1. V shed 4 bases, J shed 2 bases, and the junction held 3 bases outside the gene matches. The V gene's germline CDR1 is MNHNY and CDR2 SVGAGI (reference sequence). The CDR3 is made up of 15 amino acids. In nucleotides, the CDR3 is TGTGCCAGCAGTTTGGACAGGGGTGGCAATCAGCCCCAGCATTTT. Protein sequence: CASSLDRGGNQPQHF.

The V and J genes are TRBV5-1 and TRBJ2-7; possibly TRBD2 for D (5 bases). Trimming took 5 bases from V and 1 from J, leaving 13 bases between them. Looked up from germline, CDR1 is SGHRS and CDR2 is YFSETQ. The CDR3 extends over 14 amino acids. The CDR3 DNA is TGCGCCAGCAGTGGATCCGGGGAATCCTACGAGCAGTACTTC. This translates into CASSGSGESYEQYF.

The rearrangement links TRBV2 to TRBJ2-3, with no clear D. Trimming took off 8 bases at V and 10 bases at J, with 13 bases between the two ends. Germline-derived CDR1 and CDR2 are SNHLY and FYNNEI. This CDR3 region has 11 residues. The CDR3, as DNA: TGTGCCAGCGGGCCGGCCAGTGCGCAGTATTTT. This translates into CASGPASAQYF.

V is TRBV7-8 and J is TRBJ2-5, with 8 nucleotides matching TRBD2. Trimming removed 7 bases from V and 2 bases from J; junction bases left unmatched: 9. The CDR3 loop spans 15 amino acids. The V gene's germline CDR1 is SGHVS and CDR2 FQNEAQ. Here the CDR3 reads CASIPDRGGQETQYF. The CDR3 bases are TGTGCCAGCATTCCAGATCGGGGGGGACAAGAGACCCAGTACTTC.

The rearrangement joins TRBV18 to TRBJ1-2; 8 bases are a match to TRBD1. The CDR3 loop spans 12 amino acids. Germline lookup yields CDR1 KGHSH and CDR2 LQKENI. Germline trimming cut 5 bases from V and 7 bases from J; bases unmatched to any gene: 3. The CDR3: CASSADRGGYTF. The DNA of the CDR3 is TGTGCCAGCTCAGCAGACAGGGGTGGCTACACCTTC. The full variable domain, rest sourced from reference TRBV18 and TRBJ1-2, is NAGVMQNPRHLVRRRGQEARLRCSPMKGHSHVYWYRQLPEEGLKFMVYLQKENIIDESGMPKERFSAEFPKEGPSILRIQQVVRGDSAAYFCASSADRGGYTFGSGTRLTVV.

The chain couples TRBV5-1 to TRBJ2-5, with D possibly being TRBD2 (6 bases). The CDR3 spans 15 residues. Germline V gene data show CDR1 as SGHRS and CDR2 as YFSETQ. With 4 bases removed from V and 4 bases from J, the gap between germline ends came to 17 bases. The CDR3 here is CASSRDSFVGETQYF. CDR3 bases: TGCGCCAGCAGCCGGGACTCCTTTGTAGGAGAGACCCAGTACTTC.

The chain couples TRBV19 to TRBJ2-7; possibly TRBD1 for D (5 bases). Trimming took 4 bases from V and 1 from J, leaving 8 bases between them. The CDR3 runs to 13 residues. Germline assignment: CDR1 LNHDA and CDR2 SQIVND (reference sequence). The CDR3 coding sequence is TGTGCCAGTAGTAAACGACAGTCCTACGAGCAGTACTTC. It encodes CASSKRQSYEQYF.

This clone has more than one count but fewer than ten. The chain recombines TRBV5-1 with TRBJ2-7; 10 nucleotides line up with TRBD2. J lost 7 bases, V lost 5 bases, and 12 bases had no gene match. CDR1 SGHRS and CDR2 YFSETQ come from the germline V gene. The CDR3 totals 15 residues. This CDR3 reads CASSKREGPVGEQYF. DNA for the CDR3: TGCGCCAGCAGTAAGCGGGAGGGCCCCGTGGGAGAGCAGTACTTC.

The chain joins TRBV10-3 to TRBJ1-3, with a weak D call TRBD1 (5 bases). CDR1 and CDR2 (germline): ENHRY, SYGVKD. Trimming shortened V by 5 bases and J by 2 bases, and 16 bases separated the two germline ends. The CDR3 covers 16 residues. In DNA, the CDR3 is TGTGCCATCAGTCAAACAGGCCCTCGGACTGGAAACACCATATATTTT. This codes for CAISQTGPRTGNTIYF.

The table lists this clone with a count of one. The gene calls are TRBV6-5 and TRBJ1-6; D possibly corresponds to TRBD1 (5 bases). The CDR3 runs to 15 residues. Germline V lookup: CDR1 MNHEY, CDR2 SVGAGI. V gave up 0 bases and J gave up 9 bases, with 12 bases separating them. CDR3 amino acids: CASSYSEGRGSPLHF. Written as DNA, the CDR3 is TGTGCCAGCAGTTACTCTGAGGGGAGGGGTTCACCCCTCCACTTT.

J is TRBJ1-5 and V is TRBV19; 9 nucleotides line up with TRBD1. The germline CDR1 and CDR2 sequences are LNHDA and SQIVND (reference sequence). V lost 5 bases and J lost 4; bases outside the gene matches: 3. This CDR3 region has 14 residues. CDR3 amino acids: CASSHGQGNQPQHF. In DNA form, the CDR3 reads TGTGCCAGTAGTCATGGACAGGGGAATCAGCCCCAGCATTTT. The entire variable domain, with the rest obtained from reference TRBV19 and TRBJ1-5, is as follows: DGGITQSPKYLFRKEGQNVTLSCEQNLNHDAMYWYRQDPGQGLRLIYYSQIVNDFQKGDIAEGYSVSREKKESFPLTVTSAQKNPTAFYLCASSHGQGNQPQHFGDGTRLSIL.

The V gene is TRBV5-4, the J gene TRBJ1-5; D is perhaps TRBD1 (5 bases). Germline CDR1 and CDR2: SGHNT and YYREEE (reference sequence). The V end was cut by 0 bases, the J end by 7 bases, with 8 bases between. The CDR3 extends over 13 amino acids. The CDR3 coding sequence is TGTGCCAGCAGCTTGGGCCAGGGACAGCCCCAGCATTTT. Protein sequence: CASSLGQGQPQHF.

To note about this clone: One end of the junction does not line up with germline, which may come from a read error. The chain links TRBV7-9 to TRBJ2-5; D unresolved. Germline CDR1 SEHNR, CDR2 FQNEAQ (reference sequence). The CDR3 totals 12 residues. CDR3: CSSSSVQETQYF. CDR3 sequence (DNA): TGTTCCAGCAGCTCGGTCCAAGAGACCCAGTACTTC.

The V and J genes are TRBV9 and TRBJ2-7; the match to TRBD1 covers 8 bases. Germline loops: CDR1 SGDLS, CDR2 YYNGEE. V shed 5 bases and J 6 bases; nucleotides not matched to a gene: 7. The CDR3 is made up of 13 amino acids. The CDR3 region is CASSRTGKAEQYF. DNA for the CDR3: TGTGCCAGCAGTAGGACAGGGAAGGCCGAGCAGTACTTC.

The chain employs TRBV5-4 and TRBJ2-1, with 15 bases that match TRBD2. V gave up 4 bases and J gave up 8 bases; unmatched junction bases: 7. Germline assignment: CDR1 SGHNT and CDR2 YYREEE (reference sequence). There are 16 residues in the CDR3. The CDR3 reads CASSQGLAGGEDEQFF. In nucleotides, the CDR3 is TGTGCCAGCAGCCAAGGACTAGCGGGGGGGGAGGATGAGCAGTTCTTC.

Concerning this clone: Other DNA sequences in the sample encode the same CDR3. The gene calls are TRBV11-3 and TRBJ1-1; D unclear. The CDR3 contains 15 residues. Germline-derived CDR1 and CDR2 are SGHNT and YENEEA. V dropped 1 base and J dropped 0 bases, with 9 bases sitting between them. CDR3 coding DNA: TGTGCCAGCAGCTTAGGCGGCGGGATGAACACTGAAGCTTTCTTT. This gives the protein CASSLGGGMNTEAFF.

The rearrangement joins TRBV6-1 to TRBJ1-2; 7 bases line up with TRBD1. With V trimmed by 4 bases and J by 5 bases, 1 base remained unmatched. The germline V gene has CDR1 MNHNS and CDR2 SASEGT. The CDR3 is 12 residues long. The CDR3: CASSGRGYGYTF. Here the CDR3 DNA reads TGTGCCAGCAGTGGCAGGGGGTATGGCTACACCTTC.

The chain carries TRBV6-1 and TRBJ1-4; D ambiguous. The CDR3 runs to 15 residues. Trimming left V 6 bases short and J 0 bases short, with 11 bases between. Germline loops: CDR1 MNHNS, CDR2 SASEGT. The CDR3 nucleotides are TGTGCCAGCAGGAGCCAAAGAGCAACTAATGAAAAACTGTTTTTT. It yields the protein CASRSQRATNEKLFF.

The sample holds one count of this clone. The gene calls are TRBV27 and TRBJ1-2; D possibly corresponds to TRBD1 (6 bases). CDR1 is MNHEY, CDR2 SMNVEV, per germline (reference sequence). Trimming took 5 bases from V and 4 from J, leaving 14 bases between them. The CDR3 is 14 amino acids. The CDR3 DNA reads as TGTGCCAGCAGTCCCCGGGAGGGGGGCTATGGCTACACCTTC. Its translation is CASSPREGGYGYTF.

The chain employs TRBV7-9 and TRBJ2-3; 8 positions agree with TRBD2. In germline, CDR1 is SEHNR, CDR2 FQNEAQ (reference sequence). The CDR3 loop spans 15 amino acids. After removal of 6 bases from V and 1 base from J, the junction contained 6 bases not matched to a gene. The CDR3 coding sequence is TGTGCCAGCAGACCAAGCGGGAGTCGCACAGATACGCAGTATTTT. Translated, it gives CASRPSGSRTDTQYF.

Concerning this clone: An end of the junction differs from the germline gene, which may be a read error. The chain is built from TRBV5-1 and TRBJ2-2, with 12 bases aligning to TRBD2. The CDR3 loop spans 16 amino acids. The germline V gene encodes CDR1 SGHRS and CDR2 YFSETQ. The CDR3 nucleotides read TGCGCCAGCAGCTTGCGACTAGCGGGGGTCACCGGGGAGCTGCTTTTT. Its translation is CASSLRLAGVTGELLF.

This sequence joins TRBV5-4 and TRBJ2-4; 8 bases are shared with TRBD2. In germline, CDR1 is SGHNT, CDR2 YYREEE (reference sequence). CDR3 size: 16 residues. V shed 4 bases, J shed 8 bases, and the junction held 14 bases outside the gene matches. The CDR3: CASSPRVAGFRDIQYF. The CDR3 nucleotides read TGTGCCAGCAGCCCCAGGGTAGCGGGGTTCAGGGACATTCAGTACTTC.

This chain's CDR3 is CASSGTSGSISYNEQFF. The DNA of the CDR3 is TGTGCCAGCAGTGGGACTAGCGGGTCAATATCCTACAATGAGCAGTTCTTC. V usage is TRBV6-1 and J usage is TRBJ2-1, with 11 bases fitting TRBD2. Germline V gives CDR1 MNHNS, CDR2 SASEGT. With V trimmed by 4 bases and J by 1 base, 6 bases remained unmatched. This CDR3 has 17 residues.

The chain combines TRBV7-2 with TRBJ1-1; D is ambiguous. CDR1 is SGHTA, CDR2 FQGNSA, per germline. The CDR3 consists of 14 residues. V lost 4 bases to trimming and J lost 0 bases, with 9 bases between them. CDR3 bases: TGTGCCAGCAGCTGGTCCAGGATGAACACTGAAGCTTTCTTT. Residues: CASSWSRMNTEAFF.

This chain connects TRBV6-1 to TRBJ1-2; TRBD1 agrees at 9 bases. Trimming at V came to 4 bases and at J to 8 bases, leaving 11 bases not matched to a gene. The germline gives CDR1 MNHNS, CDR2 SASEGT. The CDR3 consists of 15 residues. For the CDR3, the DNA is TGTGCCAGCAGTGTGGATCAGGGGACAGGGAGGGGCTACACCTTC. Protein: CASSVDQGTGRGYTF.

This clone was counted a few times. The chain links TRBV6-5 to TRBJ1-2; tentative D call: TRBD1 (5 bases). Trimming left V 0 bases short and J 7 bases short, with 15 bases between. The CDR3 totals 15 residues. Germline V CDR1 and CDR2: MNHEY, SVGAGI. The chain's CDR3 is CASSYSGGQGGGYTF. CDR3 in DNA: TGTGCCAGCAGTTACTCGGGTGGGCAGGGAGGTGGCTACACCTTC.